A selection of T cell receptor beta chains follows, all from one sample in a study of PD-1 blockade in classical Hodgkin lymphoma. Repertoires were generated with immunoSEQ multiplex PCR, while TCRdb's copy carries only in-frame clones and drops some. The table lists 50,000 or so clones, roughly 89% of them singletons. Sequences were derived from peripheral blood mononuclear cells (PBMCs), sampled before the fourth cycle of nivolumab. The source is a human donor with classical Hodgkin lymphoma. Both conserved end residues are part of each CDR3. Each record gives: J gene, D gene, V gene, clone size, CDR3 protein, CDR3 DNA. The D gene is left open where the match is weak. The listing skips clone size in some rows; elsewhere it reads once, few, many or a size class.

TRBJ2-4,.,TRBV6-5,.,CASSYSRLLAKNIQYF,TGTGCCAGCAGTTACTCCCGGTTACTAGCCAAAAACATTCAGTACTTC
TRBJ1-4,.,TRBV9,.,CASSVAGDEKLFF,TGTGCCAGCAGCGTAGCCGGGGATGAAAAACTGTTTTTT
TRBJ2-3,.,TRBV5-4,once,CASSLKETSTDTQYF,TGTGCCAGCAGCTTGAAGGAAACTAGCACAGATACGCAGTATTTT
TRBJ2-3,.,TRBV6-1,.,CASRYGFGGDTQYF,TGTGCCAGCAGGTATGGGTTCGGCGGAGATACGCAGTACTTT
TRBJ2-7,.,TRBV25-1,.,CASSVRNDEQYF,TGTGCCAGCAGTGTTCGGAACGACGAGCAGTACTTC
TRBJ2-4,.,TRBV28,.,CASSLQVPSINIQYF,TGTGCCAGCAGTTTGCAAGTTCCATCGATAAACATTCAGTACTTC
TRBJ2-7,.,TRBV29-1,.,CSVRGLSYEQYF,TGCAGCGTTCGGGGACTCTCCTACGAGCAGTACTTC
TRBJ2-7,.,TRBV29-1,.,CSVAVSLAYEQYF,TGCAGCGTTGCTGTCTCCTTGGCCTACGAGCAGTACTTC
TRBJ2-1,TRBD2,TRBV7-8,medium-sized,CASSSITGLAGAFSYNEQFF,TGTGCCAGCAGCAGCATTACCGGACTAGCGGGAGCCTTCTCCTACAATGAGCAGTTCTTC
TRBJ1-2,TRBD1,TRBV12-5,.,CASGSGTGNLDYTF,TGTGCTAGTGGTTCCGGGACAGGGAATCTCGACTACACCTTC
TRBJ2-7,TRBD1,TRBV5-1,once,CASSPQGGGVSYEQYF,TGCGCCAGCAGCCCCCAAGGGGGCGGAGTTAGCTACGAGCAGTACTTC
TRBJ2-3,.,TRBV5-4,.,CASSFRGYTDTQYF,TGTGCCAGCAGCTTCCGGGGATACACAGATACGCAGTATTTT
TRBJ2-7,.,TRBV11-2,.,CASSPLTSRDYEQYF,TGTGCCAGCAGCCCTCTAACCTCCCGGGACTACGAGCAGTACTTC
TRBJ1-2,TRBD1,TRBV10-3,.,CAISERTGNYGYTF,TGTGCCATCAGTGAGCGGACAGGGAACTATGGCTACACCTTC
TRBJ2-1,.,TRBV2,.,CASSFESGEQFF,TGTGCCAGCAGTTTTGAAAGCGGTGAGCAGTTCTTC
TRBJ2-5,.,TRBV19,.,CASKRSETQYF,TGTGCCAGTAAAAGGTCCGAGACCCAGTACTTC
TRBJ2-3,TRBD1,TRBV30,.,CAWSKGAVGDTQYF,TGTGCCTGGAGTAAGGGGGCAGTAGGAGATACGCAGTATTTT
TRBJ2-5,.,TRBV7-9,.,CASSSVVETQYF,TGTGCCAGCAGCTCGGTTGTGGAGACCCAGTACTTC
TRBJ2-1,TRBD2,TRBV5-1,.,CASSEGVTSDYNEQFF,TGCGCCAGCTCGGAGGGGGTGACTAGCGACTACAATGAGCAGTTCTTC
TRBJ1-2,TRBD1,TRBV7-8,.,CASSSWTGDGYTF,TGTGCCAGCAGCTCCTGGACAGGGGATGGCTACACCTTC
TRBJ2-1,TRBD1,TRBV15,.,CATSRGAGGSLYNEQFF,TGTGCCACCAGCAGAGGGGCAGGGGGTTCACTTTACAATGAGCAGTTCTTC
TRBJ2-1,.,TRBV15,.,CATSRAGTQVYNEQFF,TGTGCCACCAGCAGAGCTGGGACACAGGTATACAATGAGCAGTTCTTC